A single sample is the source of the 12 T cell receptor beta chains below, sequenced in a study of blood T cell repertoires in COVID-19. Repertoires were generated with immunoSEQ multiplex PCR, while TCRdb's copy carries only in-frame clones and drops some. The sample lists 200,000 or so clones, roughly 85% seen once, with about 4% in the top ten. Input material: PBMCs or T cells enriched from blood (not recorded which). These TCRs come from a woman aged 40 to 50 with acute COVID-19.

The gene calls are TRBV9 and TRBJ2-7; TRBD2 matches 8 bases. This CDR3 is built from 14 residues. After removal of 0 bases from V and 4 bases from J, the junction contained 3 bases not matched to a gene. Germline V CDR1 and CDR2: SGDLS, YYNGEE. Here the CDR3 DNA reads TGTGCCAGCAGCGTAGCGGCTAGCGGGTACGAGCAGTACTTC. Protein product: CASSVAASGYEQYF.

This sequence joins TRBV19 and TRBJ1-3, with D possibly TRBD1 on 5 matching bases. Trimming stripped 10 bases from V and 0 bases from J, with 13 bases between. Per germline, CDR1 LNHDA and CDR2 SQIVND (reference sequence). The CDR3 contains 14 residues. This CDR3 is CATSTDPSGNTIYF. In DNA, the CDR3 is TGTGCCACCTCGACAGACCCCTCTGGAAACACCATATATTTT.

A remark on this clone: Other DNA sequences in the sample encode the same CDR3. The chain employs TRBV19 and TRBJ1-1; TRBD1 matches 7 bases. The CDR3 consists of 13 residues. V shed 5 bases and J 5 bases; nucleotides not matched to a gene: 5. Germline V gene lookup returns CDR1 LNHDA and CDR2 SQIVND (reference sequence). Here the CDR3 reads CASSLTGRTEAFF. CDR3 DNA sequence: TGTGCCAGTAGTCTGACAGGGAGAACTGAAGCTTTCTTT.

The chain has TRBV11-2 and TRBJ2-1, with 8 bases matching TRBD2. The CDR3 consists of 18 residues. Germline V gene lookup returns CDR1 SGHAT and CDR2 FQNNGV. J lost 0 bases, V lost 1 base, and 8 bases had no gene match. The CDR3 region is CASSLGAAGGVSYNEQFF. CDR3 DNA: TGTGCCAGCAGCTTAGGGGCCGCCGGGGGGGTCTCCTACAATGAGCAGTTCTTC. Complete variable domain (other parts from reference TRBV11-2 and TRBJ2-1): EAGVAQSPRYKIIEKRQSVAFWCNPISGHATLYWYQQILGQGPKLLIQFQNNGVVDDSQLPKDRFSAERLKGVDSTLKIQPAKLEDSAVYLCASSLGAAGGVSYNEQFFGPGTRLTVL.

CDR3 nucleotides: TGTGCCAGCAGCCGACAGGGTGGTGGGAACTATGGCTACACCTTC. Translated, it gives CASSRQGGGNYGYTF. The chain has TRBV6-5 and TRBJ1-2; 7 bases map to TRBD1. Trimming took 6 bases from V and 2 from J; bases not matched to a gene: 9. Looked up from germline, CDR1 is MNHEY and CDR2 is SVGAGI. CDR3 length: 15 amino acids.

A note on this clone: The identical CDR3 is also encoded by other nucleotide sequences in the sample. The chain joins TRBV19 to TRBJ1-5; the match to TRBD1 covers 7 bases. Germline assignment: CDR1 LNHDA and CDR2 SQIVND (reference sequence). The J segment lost 6 bases and the V segment lost 4 bases, leaving 6 bases of the junction unmatched. The CDR3 is made up of 14 amino acids. CDR3 DNA: TGTGCCAGTAGTACCACAGGGGTGGGTCAGCCCCAGCATTTT. Protein product: CASSTTGVGQPQHF.

The V gene is TRBV5-6, the J gene TRBJ1-6; 7 positions match TRBD1. CDR1 and CDR2 from the germline V gene are SGHDT and YYEEEE. The trim removed 1 base at V and 1 base at J, leaving 2 bases unmatched. This CDR3 contains 16 residues. In DNA form, the CDR3 reads TGTGCCAGCAGCTTGTACAGGGGATCCTATAATTCACCCCTCCACTTT. Translation: CASSLYRGSYNSPLHF.

The rearrangement links TRBV25-1 to TRBJ2-5, with 14 bases lining up with TRBD2. This CDR3 comprises 18 residues. The J segment lost 5 bases and the V segment lost 4 bases, leaving 12 bases of the junction unmatched. In germline, CDR1 is MGHDK, CDR2 SYGVNS. This chain's CDR3 is CASSVSGPGTSGGETQYF. CDR3 DNA sequence: TGTGCCAGCAGTGTTTCTGGTCCCGGGACTAGCGGGGGCGAGACCCAGTACTTC.

The chain employs TRBV2 and TRBJ2-2, with 9 bases lining up with TRBD1. This CDR3 is built from 15 residues. Germline CDR1 reads SNHLY; CDR2 reads FYNNEI. The trim removed 6 bases at V and 5 bases at J, leaving 7 bases unmatched. This chain's CDR3 is CASSDNRGLTGELFF. The CDR3 DNA sequence: TGTGCCAGCAGCGATAACAGGGGGCTGACCGGGGAGCTGTTTTTT.

The chain is built from TRBV6-5 and TRBJ1-2; D gene uncertain. Germline loops: CDR1 MNHEY, CDR2 SVGAGI. The CDR3 has 14 residues. V shed 8 bases and J shed 1 base, with 14 bases lying between them. This CDR3 is CASGGSTGNYGYTF. As DNA, the CDR3 is TGTGCCAGCGGAGGGTCAACGGGTAACTATGGCTACACCTTC.

V is TRBV4-1 and J is TRBJ2-7, with 7 nucleotides matching TRBD2. Trimming removed 4 bases from V and 3 bases from J; junction bases left unmatched: 15. There are 17 residues in the CDR3. Germline V gene sequence: CDR1 MGHRA, CDR2 YSYEKL. CDR3 loop: CASSPQVGAGVNYEQYV. In DNA, the CDR3 is TGCGCCAGCAGCCCCCAGGTCGGTGCGGGGGTGAACTACGAGCAGTACGTC.

V and J are TRBV18 and TRBJ1-2, with 10 bases lining up with TRBD1. Germline V gene sequence: CDR1 KGHSH, CDR2 LQKENI. The CDR3 sequence is 18 residues long. V dropped 3 bases and J dropped 4; count of bases not matched to a gene: 14. The CDR3 sequence is CASSPLKYPGQGSYGYTF. Written as DNA, the CDR3 is TGTGCCAGCTCACCGCTAAAATACCCGGGACAGGGGAGCTATGGCTACACCTTC.